These 30 T cell receptor beta chains were sequenced from one sample in a study of vaccination effects on CD4 cells after COVID-19. This table comes from immunoSEQ multiplex PCR, and its TCRdb copy is limited to in-frame clones, with some not included. The table records some 63,000 clones, approximately 70% of them present only once. The antigens for these receptors are not known. The culture ran for under eleven days, and then CD4+ T cells were isolated. The sample consisted of CD4+ T cells from PBMCs cultured without peptide, taken before COVID-19 vaccination. These receptors were obtained from a human donor who had a prior SARS-CoV-2 infection.

The chain couples TRBV9 to TRBJ1-4, with 9 bases fitting TRBD1. There are 17 residues in the CDR3. The V segment lost 2 bases and the J segment 2 bases; nucleotides outside the gene matches: 7. CDR1 SGDLS and CDR2 YYNGEE come from the germline V gene. CDR3 sequence (DNA): TGTGCCAGCAGCGTTTCAGGGACAGGGACCACTAATGAAAAACTGTTTTTT. Translating it yields CASSVSGTGTTNEKLFF.

V and J are TRBV29-1 and TRBJ1-2; D perhaps matches TRBD1 (6 bases). Germline loops: CDR1 SQVTM, CDR2 ANQGSEA. The length of the CDR3 is 13 residues. The V end was cut by 5 bases, the J end by 0 bases, with 10 bases between. CDR3 amino acids: CSVRRGANYGYTF. For the CDR3, the DNA is TGCAGCGTTCGGAGGGGGGCTAACTATGGCTACACCTTC. Full variable domain (outside the CDR3, taken from reference TRBV29-1 and TRBJ1-2): SAVISQKPSRDICQRGTSLTIQCQVDSQVTMMFWYRQQPGQSLTLIATANQGSEATYESGFVIDKFPISRPNLTFSTLTVSNMSPEDSSIYLCSVRRGANYGYTFGSGTRLTVV.

The V gene is TRBV24-1, the J gene TRBJ2-2; D ambiguous. Germline V gene sequence: CDR1 KGHDR, CDR2 SFDVKD. The CDR3 loop spans 12 amino acids. The V gene lost 9 bases and the J gene lost 6 bases, with 10 bases spanning the gap. The CDR3 loop is CATGLGSGELFF. In nucleotides, the CDR3 is TGTGCCACCGGGTTAGGGTCCGGGGAGCTGTTTTTT.

The gene calls are TRBV7-3 and TRBJ1-1; D call uncertain. The CDR3 totals 11 residues. Looked up from germline, CDR1 is SGHTA and CDR2 is FQGTGA. V was cut by 5 bases and J by 5 bases, with 6 bases left in between. DNA for the CDR3: TGTGCCAGCAGCCAAGGGACTGAAGCTTTCTTT. Translating it yields CASSQGTEAFF.

This chain links TRBV6-2 or TRBV6-3 with TRBJ2-5; a possible D gene is TRBD2 (6 bases). This CDR3 comprises 13 residues. The V and J ends lost 2 bases and 5 bases respectively, with 9 bases between them. Germline CDR1 and CDR2: MNHEY and SVGEGT. In DNA form, the CDR3 reads TGTGCCAGCAGTTACCGTGGGGGGGAGACCCAGTACTTC. It translates to CASSYRGGETQYF.

This clone turned up a few times. The V call is TRBV5-8, the J call TRBJ1-4; D possibly corresponds to TRBD1 (5 bases). Germline loops: CDR1 SGHTS, CDR2 YDEGEE. Trimming removed 3 bases at V and 11 bases at J, with 17 bases between. This CDR3 contains 14 residues. CDR3 loop: CASSSRRGGEKLFF. The CDR3 DNA reads as TGTGCCAGCAGCTCCCGGCGTGGAGGGGAGAAACTGTTTTTT.

V is TRBV5-5 and J is TRBJ1-1; D gene unclear. V gave up 0 bases and J gave up 9 bases, with 15 bases separating them. This CDR3 comprises 14 residues. Germline values: CDR1 SGHKS, CDR2 YYEKEE (reference sequence). The CDR3 sequence is CASSLVVGIYQAFF. The CDR3 nucleotides read TGTGCCAGCAGCTTGGTCGTGGGCATTTACCAAGCTTTCTTT.

This chain joins TRBV11-3 and TRBJ1-6, with a possible D match to TRBD1 (5 bases). The germline gives CDR1 SGHNT, CDR2 YENEEA. The V gene lost 3 bases and the J gene lost 5 bases, with 8 bases spanning the gap. CDR3 size: 14 residues. CDR3 sequence: CASSFDRDNSPLHF. DNA of the CDR3: TGTGCCAGCAGCTTTGACAGAGATAATTCACCCCTCCACTTT.

The rearrangement joins TRBV2 to TRBJ2-3, with D perhaps TRBD1 (6 bases). The V gene lost 6 bases and the J gene lost 2 bases, with 12 bases spanning the gap. This CDR3 contains 14 residues. The germline gives CDR1 SNHLY, CDR2 FYNNEI. CDR3 loop: CASSLRTVTDTQYF. As DNA, the CDR3 is TGTGCCAGCAGCCTAAGGACAGTCACAGATACGCAGTATTTT.

The CDR3 sequence is CASSYTAGGFRYGYTF. As DNA, the CDR3 is TGTGCCAGCAGTTATACGGCGGGAGGGTTTCGGTATGGCTACACCTTC. The chain couples TRBV11-2 to TRBJ1-2, with no clear D. Trimming removed 6 bases at V and 5 bases at J, with 22 bases between. Germline V lookup: CDR1 SGHAT, CDR2 FQNNGV. The CDR3 totals 16 residues. Full variable domain (remainder filled in from reference TRBV11-2 and TRBJ1-2): EAGVAQSPRYKIIEKRQSVAFWCNPISGHATLYWYQQILGQGPKLLIQFQNNGVVDDSQLPKDRFSAERLKGVDSTLKIQPAKLEDSAVYLCASSYTAGGFRYGYTFGSGTRLTVV.

This CDR3 reads CASSPGPETARAYGYTF. As DNA, the CDR3 is TGCGCCAGCAGCCCCGGACCGGAGACAGCAAGGGCCTATGGCTACACCTTC. This chain joins TRBV5-1 and TRBJ1-2; D is perhaps TRBD1 (5 bases). Between the trimmed V and J ends, which lost 4 bases and 4 bases, there was a span of 23 bases. The CDR3 is made up of 17 amino acids. The germline V gene has CDR1 SGHRS and CDR2 YFSETQ.

The V gene is TRBV5-6, the J gene TRBJ2-3; no definite D call. V lost 3 bases and J lost 0, with 8 bases in between. Germline CDR1 reads SGHDT; CDR2 reads YYEEEE. The CDR3 has 14 amino acids. Here the CDR3 DNA reads TGTGCCAGCAGCTCCCTCGACAGCACAGATACGCAGTATTTT. Its translation is CASSSLDSTDTQYF. Complete variable domain (other parts from reference TRBV5-6 and TRBJ2-3): DAGVTQSPTHLIKTRGQQVTLRCSPKSGHDTVSWYQQALGQGPQFIFQYYEEEERQRGNFPDRFSGHQFPNYSSELNVNALLLGDSALYLCASSSLDSTDTQYFGPGTRLTVL.

The chain combines TRBV18 with TRBJ1-2; D remains unclear. From germline, CDR1 is KGHSH and CDR2 LQKENI. Trimming took off 3 bases at V and 8 bases at J, with 22 bases between the two ends. The CDR3 is 16 residues long. CDR3 protein: CASSPPRSAGVDGYTF. The CDR3, as DNA: TGTGCCAGCTCACCCCCCAGGTCAGCAGGTGTAGACGGCTACACCTTC.

This clone was recorded at least ten times. The chain uses TRBV27 and TRBJ1-1, with 10 bases identical to TRBD1. With V trimmed by 5 bases and J by 1 base, 4 bases remained unmatched. There are 15 residues in the CDR3. Germline assignment: CDR1 MNHEY and CDR2 SMNVEV (reference sequence). In DNA form, the CDR3 reads TGTGCCAGCAGTCCCCGACAGGGGGCGAACACTGAAGCTTTCTTT. It translates to CASSPRQGANTEAFF.

The chain employs TRBV7-6 and TRBJ2-1; D gene uncertain. V lost 1 base and J lost 8, with 15 bases in between. Germline V gene data show CDR1 as SGHVS and CDR2 as FNYEAQ. The CDR3 is 15 residues long. CDR3 sequence reads: CASSLDLGDSHEQFF. The CDR3 DNA follows: TGTGCCAGCAGCTTAGATTTAGGCGATTCCCATGAGCAGTTCTTC.

The chain has TRBV4-3 and TRBJ1-5; D remains unclear. Germline values: CDR1 LGHNA, CDR2 YSLEER. This CDR3 spans 13 amino acids. Trimming stripped 0 bases from V and 3 bases from J, with 3 bases between. The chain's CDR3 is CASSQEVNQPQHF. The CDR3 DNA follows: TGCGCCAGCAGCCAAGAAGTCAATCAGCCCCAGCATTTT.

This clone was seen a few times. The chain combines TRBV7-9 with TRBJ1-2; 10 bases are a match to TRBD1. V shed 6 bases, J shed 3 bases, and the junction held 4 bases outside the gene matches. The germline CDR1 and CDR2 sequences are SEHNR and FQNEAQ (reference sequence). The CDR3 has 14 residues. This CDR3 reads CASSRGQGYYGYTF. CDR3 DNA: TGTGCCAGCAGTAGGGGACAGGGGTACTATGGCTACACCTTC.

The rearrangement joins TRBV2 to TRBJ2-5; D not resolved. CDR1 is SNHLY, CDR2 FYNNEI, per germline. Trimming took off 7 bases at V and 5 bases at J, with 8 bases between the two ends. The length of the CDR3 is 11 residues. The CDR3 region has the DNA TGTGCCAGCAAGGCTCGGGAGACCCAGTACTTC. It specifies CASKARETQYF. The full variable domain, its missing parts supplied by reference TRBV2 and TRBJ2-5, is EPEVTQTPSHQVTQMGQEVILRCVPISNHLYFYWYRQILGQKVEFLVSFYNNEISEKSEIFDDQFSVERPDGSNFTLKIRSTKLEDSAMYFCASKARETQYFGPGTRLLVL.

The chain couples TRBV9 to TRBJ1-2, with D perhaps TRBD1 (5 bases). This CDR3 comprises 13 residues. Trimming removed 2 bases at V and 6 bases at J, with 11 bases between. Germline V gene data show CDR1 as SGDLS and CDR2 as YYNGEE. The CDR3 DNA reads TGTGCCAGCAGCGTCGGCAGGGCGGATGGCTACACCTTC. Translating it yields CASSVGRADGYTF.

This clone was seen just once. V and J are TRBV5-1 and TRBJ1-6; 12 nucleotides agree with TRBD1. The V segment lost 4 bases and the J segment 7 bases; nucleotides outside the gene matches: 12. Germline V CDR1 and CDR2: SGHRS, YFSETQ. This CDR3 has 18 amino acids. DNA of the CDR3: TGCGCCAGCAGCCAAGGGACAGGGGGCAGTTGGAGGAATTCACCCCTCCACTTT. It encodes CASSQGTGGSWRNSPLHF.

The chain employs TRBV30 and TRBJ2-4; 7 bases align to TRBD2. CDR1 GTSNPN and CDR2 SVGIG come from the germline V gene (reference sequence). This CDR3 has 13 residues. Germline trimming cut 5 bases from V and 4 bases from J; bases unmatched to any gene: 5. The CDR3 DNA sequence: TGTGCCTGGGAAGGACTAGTTAAAAACATTCAGTACTTC. Translating gives CAWEGLVKNIQYF.

The chain has TRBV24-1 and TRBJ1-5; D gene ambiguous. The CDR3 loop spans 14 amino acids. The V end lost 5 bases, the J end lost 0 bases, and 7 bases lay between the germline ends. The germline CDR1 and CDR2 sequences are KGHDR and SFDVKD. The CDR3 protein is CATSVRNSNQPQHF. The CDR3 DNA reads TGTGCCACCAGTGTACGGAATAGCAATCAGCCCCAGCATTTT.

The chain carries TRBV20-1 and TRBJ2-3, with D uncertain. Deletions cut 3 bases from V and 3 bases from J, with 13 bases between. Germline-derived CDR1 and CDR2 are DFQATT and SNEGSKA (reference sequence). This CDR3 is 14 amino acids long. The CDR3 loop reads CSASPVGWTDTQYF. CDR3 in DNA: TGCAGTGCTAGTCCGGTTGGTTGGACAGATACGCAGTATTTT.

The J gene is TRBJ2-1, the V gene TRBV15; the D call may be TRBD1 or TRBD2 (5 bases each). The CDR3 consists of 12 residues. V was trimmed by 3 bases and J by 15 bases, leaving 15 bases between them. Germline V gene sequence: CDR1 LNHNV, CDR2 YYDKDF (reference sequence). CDR3 in amino acids: CATSSRGEILFF. CDR3 in DNA: TGTGCCACCAGCAGCCGAGGGGAAATTCTGTTCTTC. Using reference TRBV15 and TRBJ2-1 for the parts outside the CDR3, the full variable domain is DAMVIQNPRYQVTQFGKPVTLSCSQTLNHNVMYWYQQKSSQAPKLLFHYYDKDFNNEADTPDNFQSRRPNTSFCFLDIRSPGLGDTAMYLCATSSRGEILFFGPGTRLTVL.

The rearrangement joins TRBV24-1 to TRBJ2-3; 10 positions agree with TRBD2. The trim removed 3 bases at V and 2 bases at J, leaving 4 bases unmatched. Per germline, CDR1 KGHDR and CDR2 SFDVKD. The CDR3 contains 16 residues. The CDR3 sequence is CATSDPSGGLTDTQYF. The CDR3 coding sequence is TGTGCCACCAGTGATCCTAGCGGGGGACTCACAGATACGCAGTATTTT.

The chain employs TRBV5-1 and TRBJ2-3; D gene ambiguous. The germline CDR1 and CDR2 sequences are SGHRS and YFSETQ. This CDR3 spans 16 amino acids. V was cut by 1 base and J by 3 bases, with 15 bases left in between. The DNA of the CDR3 is TGCGCCAGCAGCTTGAGGACCGGGCCCTTTACAGATACGCAGTATTTT. Residues: CASSLRTGPFTDTQYF.

This clone showed up just a few times. V and J are TRBV30 and TRBJ2-3; the match to TRBD2 covers 7 bases. CDR3 length equals 16 residues. Germline CDR1 and CDR2: GTSNPN and SVGIG (reference sequence). Trimming at V came to 0 bases and at J to 2 bases, leaving 8 bases not matched to a gene. The CDR3: CAWSVGRGINTDTQYF. The CDR3 DNA reads TGTGCCTGGAGTGTAGGGCGGGGGATTAACACAGATACGCAGTATTTT.

The chain employs TRBV15 and TRBJ2-3; TRBD2 agrees at 12 bases. Germline values: CDR1 LNHNV, CDR2 YYDKDF (reference sequence). Trimming removed 5 bases from V and 2 bases from J; junction bases left unmatched: 5. The CDR3 sequence is 16 residues long. CDR3: CATSSGLAGNTDTQYF. In DNA, the CDR3 is TGTGCCACCAGCTCTGGACTAGCGGGGAACACAGATACGCAGTATTTT.

The chain recombines TRBV15 with TRBJ2-1; D is unclear. Germline loops: CDR1 LNHNV, CDR2 YYDKDF (reference sequence). The CDR3 totals 15 residues. Trimming left V 0 bases short and J 0 bases short, with 6 bases between. DNA for the CDR3: TGTGCCACCAGCAGAGAATTGAGCTCCTACAATGAGCAGTTCTTC. Translating it yields CATSRELSSYNEQFF.

The chain has TRBV5-1 and TRBJ2-2, with TRBD2 matching 10 bases. The trim removed 0 bases at V and 0 bases at J, leaving 2 bases unmatched. Germline V lookup: CDR1 SGHRS, CDR2 YFSETQ. The CDR3 consists of 17 residues. CDR3 sequence reads: CASSLASGGPNTGELFF. The CDR3 nucleotides read TGCGCCAGCAGCTTGGCTAGCGGGGGTCCGAACACCGGGGAGCTGTTTTTT.